This is a list of T cell receptor beta chains from one sample in a study of blood T cell repertoires in COVID-19. Assay: immunoSEQ multiplex PCR; the TCRdb copy retains only in-frame clones and omits some. Of about 190,000 clones in the sample, roughly 80% were seen once. The material sequenced was peripheral blood. Receptor source: a man aged 50 to 59 who had recovered from COVID-19. Each CDR3 is given with its conserved first and last residue. Each record gives: CDR3 protein, V gene.

CARRQIDRISYNEQFF | TRBV5-3
CASSYSTAGKAEAFF | TRBV6-2/TRBV6-3
CASSLTSSSGRHEQFF | TRBV11-2
CANGQGANTEAFF | TRBV10-3
CASKVAVLDYGYTF | TRBV28
CSARDRSEQFF | TRBV20-1
CASRGGDSGKADTQYF | TRBV19
CASRRRGYNEQFF | TRBV11-3
CASSFQGTTEAFF | TRBV28
CATSDGRTNGYTF | TRBV24-1
CASSLTHYQPQHF | TRBV12-3/TRBV12-4
CASSPRGLSSYNEQFF | TRBV6-4
CSATGTSGTNEQFF | TRBV29-1
CASSFSGSGANVLTF | TRBV5-4
CASSQDEFRDLRVF | TRBV3-1/TRBV3-2
CATLGGSSGRNTGELFF | TRBV10-3
CASRQSMNTEAFF | TRBV6-5
CASSLAPRSTQYF | TRBV7-2
CASSPTRDRNYEQYF | TRBV18
CASSLSGGSTDTQYF | TRBV5-4
CASSSTSGGYSYEQYF | TRBV7-2
CASSLGPSGGRNEQFF | TRBV11-2
CASSQAQGVGAEAFF | TRBV23-1
CASSLARTYNEQFF | TRBV5-1
CASSAGQGAVLSTGELFF | TRBV2
CASSRGGNTEAFF | TRBV7-2
CASSHDVHGGIQYF | TRBV7-9
CASSPSGIEQYF | TRBV25-1
CASSLHHSGRGTDTQYF | TRBV19
CSASLPSGALYNEQFF | TRBV20-1
CASSQNSPGFLDGYTF | TRBV4-3
CASSISGTHHNEQFF | TRBV7-3
CASTGGSTYNEQFF | TRBV9
CASRKIPRTGFDGYTF | TRBV25-1
CSVTRGWEQYF | TRBV20-1
CASSQAGTSVHNEQFF | TRBV4-2
CASSATSGRAAGELFF | TRBV5-1
CASSLATGVYNTGELFF | TRBV7-9
CASSLPPTSGKRDNEQFF | TRBV7-3
CASSPFGTDNEKLFF | TRBV5-6
CASSLLGGDTQYF | TRBV28
CASSLEAGPSYNEQFF | TRBV7-6
CSAAGQGGFNQPQHF | TRBV29-1
CASSFEGLAGTNTQYF | TRBV5-6
CASSPRDRGPDTQYF | TRBV18
CASSLNSKNIQYF | TRBV11-2
CAISGTSAFGEQFF | TRBV10-3
CASRVTGVTTNEKLFF | TRBV19
CASSHPLRRGGLRVYNSPLHF | TRBV6-6
CASSLVINTEAFF | TRBV7-2
CASSGSTGRGYTF | TRBV25-1